A selection of T cell receptor beta chains follows, all from one sample in a study of shared clonotypes between healthy human individuals. Generated by immunoSEQ multiplex PCR, the TCRdb table keeps only in-frame clones and is missing some. The table records around 350,000 clones, 70% to 75% of them present only once. Sequencing was performed on memory CD4+ T cells sorted from blood. These receptors were taken from a man aged 25 to 40 in good health. CDR3s include the opening cysteine and the closing phenylalanine or tryptophan. The order of the fields is J gene, V gene, CDR3 protein.

>TRBJ1-2|TRBV25-1
CASSEPGPQTWGYTF
>TRBJ2-7|TRBV28
CASLTGATDEQYF
>TRBJ2-7|TRBV5-4
CASSLDLLGEQYF
>TRBJ2-2|TRBV5-1
CASTTGTGDTGELFF
>TRBJ2-3|TRBV6-5
CASSPSGRATDTQYF
>TRBJ2-2|TRBV5-4
CASSLVNTGELFF
>TRBJ1-4|TRBV6-1
CASSVYQDRAEKLFF
>TRBJ2-1|TRBV7-9
CASSFGLAGNRDEQFF
>TRBJ1-3|TRBV6-1
CASSDRLGNTIYF
>TRBJ1-3|TRBV6-1
CASSGGWGASSGNTIYF
>TRBJ2-3|TRBV30
CAWSRETGDTDTQYF
>TRBJ2-7|TRBV18
CASSLPLYEQYF
>TRBJ1-2|TRBV5-1
CASSGRPPGTGDVYGYTF
>TRBJ1-5|TRBV6-1
CASSGGWEEYALHF
>TRBJ2-2|TRBV9
CASSVAGVPTGELFF
>TRBJ1-2|TRBV5-1
CASSPRTGTVTNYGYTF
>TRBJ2-1|TRBV7-9
CASSSTRGTVSSYNEQFF
>TRBJ1-4|TRBV7-9
CASSLTGTDEKLFF
>TRBJ2-3|TRBV7-3
CASSRQGGFSTDTQYF
>TRBJ1-2|TRBV2
CASSESERARNYGYTF
>TRBJ2-2|TRBV4-1
CASSETSGDPANTGELFF
>TRBJ2-7|TRBV28
CASRSDREAPYEQYF
>TRBJ2-1|TRBV7-2
CASRLAGGSSQSSYNEQFF
>TRBJ2-7|TRBV4-2
CASSQGLAERYEQYF
>TRBJ2-1|TRBV11-2
CASSPRGFRANEQFF
>TRBJ1-5|TRBV30
CAWNREGDQPQHF
>TRBJ2-7|TRBV5-1
CASSRSDRYDGQYF
>TRBJ2-1|TRBV4-2
CASSQGAGSYNEQFF
>TRBJ2-3|TRBV28
CASTLTPSTDTQYF
>TRBJ2-7|TRBV6-1
CASGPGTPYEQYF
>TRBJ2-3|TRBV2
CASSATRDYTDTQYF
>TRBJ2-1|TRBV10-3
CAISGQGSDNEQFF
>TRBJ2-5|TRBV7-9
CASSLRSETQYF
>TRBJ1-1|TRBV28
CASSLRYAEAFF
>TRBJ2-1|TRBV5-4
CASSFTGGDNEQFF
>TRBJ1-6|TRBV4-1
CASQDWGRADNSPLHF
>TRBJ2-3|TRBV27
CASSLNLARTTDTQYF
>TRBJ1-2|TRBV28
CASSAQYGYTF
>TRBJ2-5|TRBV7-9
CASSLAGSGTQYF
>TRBJ2-5|TRBV29-1
CSVRQGAGETQYF
>TRBJ1-1|TRBV28
CASRPGGMNTEAFF